One sample yielded the 24 T cell receptor beta chains listed below, sequenced in a study of blood T cell repertoires in COVID-19. The table came from immunoSEQ multiplex PCR; TCRdb's copy has only in-frame clones and leaves some out. The sample records 300,000 to 400,000 clones, around 87% being singletons. Sequenced sample: peripheral blood. These receptors came from an older woman with COVID-19, enrolled during active disease.

The V gene is TRBV27, the J gene TRBJ2-2; D may be TRBD1 (5 bases). Trimming stripped 6 bases from V and 1 base from J, with 6 bases between. This CDR3 has 13 residues. CDR1 is MNHEY and CDR2 is SMNVEV in the germline V gene (reference sequence). CDR3 sequence reads: CASSDRNTGELFF. For the CDR3, the DNA is TGTGCCAGCAGCGACAGGAACACCGGGGAGCTGTTTTTT.

V usage is TRBV18 and J usage is TRBJ1-5, with a weak D call TRBD1 (5 bases). This CDR3 comprises 16 residues. The germline V and J ends were trimmed by 2 bases and 1 base, with 12 bases remaining between them. The V gene's germline CDR1 is KGHSH and CDR2 LQKENI. In DNA, the CDR3 is TGTGCCAGCTCACCATTTCGGCAGGGAAGCAATCAGCCCCAGCATTTT. It codes for CASSPFRQGSNQPQHF.

The rearrangement links TRBV5-1 to TRBJ1-6, with D perhaps matching TRBD1 (6 bases). The CDR3 spans 16 residues. V was pared by 4 bases and J by 6 bases, with 17 bases between. Germline assignment: CDR1 SGHRS and CDR2 YFSETQ. The CDR3 sequence: CASSEPRGTSNSPLHF. The CDR3 DNA follows: TGCGCCAGCAGCGAGCCCAGGGGAACCAGTAATTCACCCCTCCACTTT.

This clone was found once. The genes are TRBV29-1 and TRBJ1-5; D is uncertain. The CDR3 is made up of 12 amino acids. Per germline, CDR1 SQVTM and CDR2 ANQGSEA. Trimming removed 4 bases from V and 4 bases from J, with 8 bases in between. CDR3 in amino acids: CSVGGGNQPQHF. The CDR3 DNA reads as TGCAGCGTTGGAGGAGGGAATCAGCCCCAGCATTTT.

The chain recombines TRBV7-2 with TRBJ2-7, with D possibly being TRBD2 (6 bases). From germline, CDR1 is SGHTA and CDR2 FQGNSA. Trimming shortened V by 3 bases and J by 3 bases, and 15 bases separated the two germline ends. CDR3 length: 15 amino acids. CDR3 coding DNA: TGTGCCAGCAGCTTTTATCTCACCGGGGGCTACGAGCAGTACTTC. It codes for CASSFYLTGGYEQYF.

V and J are TRBV2 and TRBJ1-5; 8 bases are shared with TRBD1. V trimming: 5 bases; J trimming: 6 bases; junction bases outside the gene matches: 9. Germline CDR1 is SNHLY and CDR2 is FYNNEI. The CDR3 runs 15 residues. The DNA of the CDR3 is TGTGCCAGCAGTCTGGACGGACAGGGAGGTCAGCCCCAGCATTTT. Its protein is CASSLDGQGGQPQHF.

The V gene is TRBV27, the J gene TRBJ1-2; TRBD1 aligns across 10 bases. Germline CDR1 is MNHEY and CDR2 is SMNVEV (reference sequence). With 3 bases clipped from V and 7 bases from J, the junction kept 14 bases outside the gene matches. The length of the CDR3 is 17 residues. In nucleotides, the CDR3 is TGTGCCAGCAGTTTTGGGCAAGGACAGGGGGTACTCGGTGGCTACACCTTC. The encoded protein is CASSFGQGQGVLGGYTF.

V usage is TRBV6-6 and J usage is TRBJ1-2; 11 nucleotides line up with TRBD1. With V trimmed by 5 bases and J by 6 bases, 5 bases remained unmatched. Germline lookup yields CDR1 MNHNY and CDR2 SVGAGI (reference sequence). This CDR3 has 14 residues. In DNA, the CDR3 is TGTGCCAGCAGTCCCAGGACAGGGGGCGATGGCTACACCTTC. Translating it yields CASSPRTGGDGYTF.

This chain uses TRBV28 with TRBJ1-4; 7 bases are shared with TRBD1. Germline V gives CDR1 MDHEN, CDR2 SYDVKM. V trimming: 1 base; J trimming: 4 bases; junction bases outside the gene matches: 9. The CDR3 sequence is 17 residues long. CDR3 DNA sequence: TGTGCCAGCAGTTTATCCTACAGGGGAGCCCTTAATGAAAAACTGTTTTTT. It encodes CASSLSYRGALNEKLFF.

This chain joins TRBV5-5 and TRBJ1-1; no clear D. V was pared by 0 bases and J by 2 bases, with 8 bases between. Looked up from germline, CDR1 is SGHKS and CDR2 is YYEKEE (reference sequence). The CDR3 covers 14 residues. Here the CDR3 DNA reads TGTGCCAGCAGCTTGGTGTACGGTAACACTGAAGCTTTCTTT. Translation gives CASSLVYGNTEAFF.

This sequence joins TRBV11-1 and TRBJ2-7, with D unclear. Germline CDR1 reads SGHAT; CDR2 reads FQDESV (reference sequence). The V end lost 2 bases, the J end lost 2 bases, and 10 bases lay between the germline ends. This CDR3 has 14 amino acids. The CDR3 sequence: CASSLSPVPYEQYF. The CDR3 DNA sequence: TGTGCCAGCAGCTTATCCCCGGTCCCCTACGAGCAGTACTTC. Together with reference TRBV11-1 and TRBJ2-7, the CDR3 gives the full variable domain: EAEVAQSPRYKITEKSQAVAFWCDPISGHATLYWYRQILGQGPELLVQFQDESVVDDSQLPKDRFSAERLKGVDSTLKIQPAELGDSAMYLCASSLSPVPYEQYFGPGTRLTVT.

The chain uses TRBV9 and TRBJ1-2; D gene ambiguous. Trimming shortened V by 0 bases and J by 4 bases, and 10 bases separated the two germline ends. This CDR3 has 14 amino acids. Germline CDR1 and CDR2: SGDLS and YYNGEE. The CDR3 protein is CASSVGEGIYGYTF. CDR3 nucleotides: TGTGCCAGCAGCGTAGGGGAGGGAATCTATGGCTACACCTTC.

This clone showed up just once. The J gene is TRBJ2-3, the V gene TRBV10-1; 8 bases agree with TRBD2. J lost 2 bases, V lost 0 bases, and 4 bases had no gene match. The germline V gene encodes CDR1 WNHNN and CDR2 SYGVQD (reference sequence). The CDR3 extends over 16 amino acids. The CDR3 nucleotides are TGCGCCAGCAGTGAGTCCGGCGGGGGGATCACAGATACGCAGTATTTT. Translated: CASSESGGGITDTQYF.

The chain is built from TRBV30 and TRBJ1-6; no firm D call. The CDR3 is 13 amino acids. The V and J ends lost 3 bases and 5 bases respectively, with 8 bases between them. The germline V gene has CDR1 GTSNPN and CDR2 SVGIG (reference sequence). In nucleotides, the CDR3 is TGTGCCTGGAGCCGACAAGATAATTCACCCCTCCACTTT. Its protein product is CAWSRQDNSPLHF.

The CDR3 loop is CASSLAGAEYEQYF. Here the CDR3 DNA reads TGTGCCAGCAGCTTAGCAGGGGCAGAGTACGAGCAGTACTTC. The chain carries TRBV7-2 and TRBJ2-7; TRBD1 might be the D (5 bases). The V and J ends lost 0 bases and 4 bases respectively, with 10 bases between them. The CDR3 is 14 amino acids. The germline V gene has CDR1 SGHTA and CDR2 FQGNSA.

This clone was detected once. This chain connects TRBV19 to TRBJ1-5; D gene ambiguous. V was shortened by 4 bases and J by 5 bases, with 6 bases between the two germline ends. Germline assignment: CDR1 LNHDA and CDR2 SQIVND (reference sequence). The CDR3 consists of 12 residues. This CDR3 is CASSTGHQPQHF. The DNA of the CDR3 is TGTGCCAGTAGTACGGGTCATCAGCCCCAGCATTTT.

CDR3 region: CATSDSDGTGSWSETQYF. DNA of the CDR3: TGTGCCACCAGTGATAGCGACGGGACAGGCTCCTGGTCGGAGACCCAGTACTTC. The gene calls are TRBV24-1 and TRBJ2-5, with 8 bases matching TRBD1. This CDR3 contains 18 residues. The germline V gene has CDR1 KGHDR and CDR2 SFDVKD. J lost 5 bases, V lost 3 bases, and 16 bases had no gene match.

The genes are TRBV24-1 and TRBJ2-2; TRBD1 matches 9 bases. The CDR3 covers 14 residues. In germline, CDR1 is KGHDR, CDR2 SFDVKD. J gave up 5 bases and V 9 bases, and 6 bases lay outside the gene matches. The CDR3 region is CATSRTGDTGELFF. In DNA, the CDR3 is TGTGCCACCTCTCGGACAGGGGATACCGGGGAGCTGTTTTTT.

The V gene is TRBV2, the J gene TRBJ1-1, with 7 bases aligning to TRBD1. With V trimmed by 6 bases and J by 1 base, 5 bases remained unmatched. This CDR3 is built from 14 residues. Germline assignment: CDR1 SNHLY and CDR2 FYNNEI. The DNA of the CDR3 is TGTGCCAGCAGGGGGGACAGCCCGAACACTGAAGCTTTCTTT. It yields the protein CASRGDSPNTEAFF.

A note on this clone: Other DNA sequences in the same sample also yield this CDR3. The chain joins TRBV12-3 or TRBV12-4 to TRBJ1-6; 7 bases are a match to TRBD1. The CDR3 has 13 residues. J lost 7 bases, V lost 8 bases, and 5 bases had no gene match. The CDR3 spells CASSGTENSPLHF. DNA for the CDR3: TGTGCCAGCTCCGGGACAGAGAATTCACCCCTCCACTTT.

Turning to this clone: The junction departs from the called germline gene at one end, perhaps through a read error. The chain links TRBV19 to TRBJ2-1; 8 bases align to TRBD2. The CDR3 loop spans 14 amino acids. The germline V gene has CDR1 LNHDA and CDR2 SQIVND (reference sequence). CDR3 nucleotide sequence: TGTACCAGTAGTAGAGCGGGGGAGTACAATGAGCAGTTCTTC. As protein: CTSSRAGEYNEQFF.

The count of this clone is one. The V call is TRBV3-1 (or the pseudogene TRBV3-2), the J call TRBJ2-1; D is unclear. Between the trimmed V and J ends, which lost 8 bases and 2 bases, there was a span of 13 bases. CDR1 LGHDT and CDR2 YNNKEL come from the germline V gene (reference sequence). CDR3 length: 14 amino acids. Here the CDR3 DNA reads TGTGCCAGCCGCGCCCAATCCCCCTACAATGAGCAGTTCTTC. Its protein product is CASRAQSPYNEQFF.

The chain combines TRBV24-1 with TRBJ2-2, with 8 bases matching TRBD1. The CDR3 runs 16 residues. The germline gives CDR1 KGHDR, CDR2 SFDVKD. V shed 3 bases, J shed 0 bases, and the junction held 2 bases outside the gene matches. In DNA, the CDR3 is TGTGCCACCAGTGATACAGGGGGGACGAACACCGGGGAGCTGTTTTTT. Protein product: CATSDTGGTNTGELFF.

This sequence joins TRBV7-3 and TRBJ1-6; 8 bases match TRBD1. V dropped 5 bases and J dropped 10; count of bases not matched to a gene: 4. Germline V gene data show CDR1 as SGHTA and CDR2 as FQGTGA. The CDR3 totals 13 residues. The CDR3 spells CASSTDRDSPLHF. The CDR3 DNA reads TGTGCCAGCAGCACGGACAGGGACTCACCCCTCCACTTT.